The 26 T cell receptor beta chains below come from one sample, sequenced in a study of blood T cell repertoires in COVID-19 (TCRdb year 2020). The library was prepared using the immunoSEQ multiplex PCR assay. TCRdb took this table from immuneACCESS and kept in-frame rearrangements with V and J called. Such tables lack part of the clones; where checked against another copy, unresolved V genes explain under half of the gap, and the rest is unexplained. Present in this sample are a few hundred thousand clones, around nine tenths of which were seen just once. About 9.4% of the sample lies in the top ten. The sample comprised peripheral blood. The receptors derive from an older woman with COVID-19, enrolled during active disease.

V gene TRBV24-1 combines with J gene TRBJ2-2; 9 bases are a match to TRBD1. The germline gives CDR1 KGHDR, CDR2 SFDVKD. This CDR3 comprises 14 residues. J gave up 3 bases and V 8 bases, and 3 bases lay outside the gene matches. CDR3 region: CATMGQGDTGELFF. CDR3 sequence (DNA): TGTGCCACCATGGGACAGGGTGACACCGGGGAGCTGTTTTTT.

This sequence joins TRBV5-1 and TRBJ2-7; the D is unclear. Trimming cost V 0 bases and J 5 bases, with 9 bases left between them. Per germline, CDR1 SGHRS and CDR2 YFSETQ. The CDR3 length is 13 residues. The CDR3 DNA reads as TGCGCCAGCAGCTTGGCCCCGCAGAACGAGCAGTACTTC. This encodes CASSLAPQNEQYF.

The J gene is TRBJ2-3, the V gene TRBV27; 8 bases fit TRBD2. Germline CDR1 and CDR2: MNHEY and SMNVEV (reference sequence). This CDR3 has 15 amino acids. Trimming cost V 3 bases and J 2 bases; bases outside gene matches: 4. In DNA, the CDR3 is TGTGCCAGCAGTTTTGCGGGAGGAAACACAGATACGCAGTATTTT. Its protein is CASSFAGGNTDTQYF.

The chain has TRBV2 and TRBJ2-7; 9 nucleotides align to TRBD2. The CDR3 has 15 residues. V gave up 7 bases and J gave up 2 bases; unmatched junction bases: 9. The V gene's germline CDR1 is SNHLY and CDR2 FYNNEI. DNA for the CDR3: TGTGCCAGCAATCCCGCGGCTAGCGGGACCTACGAGCAGTACTTC. Residues: CASNPAASGTYEQYF.

J is TRBJ2-7 and V is TRBV2; TRBD1 aligns across 9 bases. This CDR3 is built from 13 residues. Germline trimming cut 6 bases from V and 4 bases from J; bases unmatched to any gene: 4. CDR1 SNHLY and CDR2 FYNNEI come from the germline V gene. The CDR3 DNA is TGTGCCAGCAGGAGGGACAGGGCTTACGAGCAGTACTTC. Translating it yields CASRRDRAYEQYF.

This sequence joins TRBV5-1 and TRBJ1-6; 10 positions match TRBD1. The CDR3 consists of 18 residues. V was pared by 0 bases and J by 7 bases, with 10 bases of the junction left unmatched. Per the germline V gene, CDR1 is SGHRS and CDR2 is YFSETQ. DNA of the CDR3: TGCGCCAGCAGCTTGGCCACCGGACAGGGGGTTAGGAATTCACCCCTCCACTTT. This gives the protein CASSLATGQGVRNSPLHF. Full variable domain (outside the CDR3, taken from reference TRBV5-1 and TRBJ1-6): KAGVTQTPRYLIKTRGQQVTLSCSPISGHRSVSWYQQTPGQGLQFLFEYFSETQRNKGNFPGRFSGRQFSNSRSEMNVSTLELGDSALYLCASSLATGQGVRNSPLHFGNGTRLTVT.

The rearrangement uses TRBV7-9 and TRBJ2-2, with D possibly TRBD1 on 5 matching bases. V lost 4 bases and J lost 6, with 9 bases in between. The CDR3 length is 13 residues. Germline CDR1 and CDR2: SEHNR and FQNEAQ (reference sequence). The CDR3 region is CASSSDIPGELFF. The CDR3 DNA is TGTGCCAGCAGCTCGGACATTCCCGGGGAGCTGTTTTTT.

The chain links TRBV11-3 to TRBJ2-2, with no clear D. V was shortened by 2 bases and J by 2 bases, with 3 bases between the two germline ends. The CDR3 extends over 13 amino acids. Germline values: CDR1 SGHNT, CDR2 YENEEA. The CDR3 DNA sequence: TGTGCCAGCAGCTTACAAAACACCGGGGAGCTGTTTTTT. Translating gives CASSLQNTGELFF.

This clone has only one observation. Here the CDR3 reads CASSSADRVYEQYF. CDR3 sequence (DNA): TGTGCCAGCAGCTCTGCGGACAGGGTCTACGAGCAGTACTTC. The chain is built from TRBV28 and TRBJ2-7; 8 positions agree with TRBD1. Germline V gene data show CDR1 as MDHEN and CDR2 as SYDVKM. This CDR3 comprises 14 residues. The junction had 7 bases not matched to a gene; V was cut back by 6 bases and J by 3 bases. The whole variable domain, filled in from reference TRBV28 and TRBJ2-7, reads DVKVTQSSRYLVKRTGEKVFLECVQDMDHENMFWYRQDPGLGLRLIYFSYDVKMKEKGDIPEGYSVSREKKERFSLILESASTNQTSMYLCASSSADRVYEQYFGPGTRLTVT.

This chain connects TRBV6-5 to TRBJ2-1; possible D gene TRBD2, 5 bases. The V end was cut by 4 bases, the J end by 1 base, with 14 bases between. Per the germline V gene, CDR1 is MNHEY and CDR2 is SVGAGI. The CDR3 sequence is 16 residues long. The CDR3 spells CASSLLLRRSYNEQFF. DNA of the CDR3: TGTGCCAGCAGTTTACTTTTGCGGAGGTCCTACAATGAGCAGTTCTTC.

The V and J genes are TRBV13 and TRBJ2-3, with D unclear. V shed 0 bases and J shed 6 bases, with 7 bases lying between them. Germline V lookup: CDR1 PRHDT, CDR2 FYEKMQ (reference sequence). The CDR3 consists of 13 residues. CDR3 in amino acids: CASSLGGPDTQYF. The CDR3, as DNA: TGTGCCAGCAGCTTAGGTGGGCCGGATACGCAGTATTTT.

This chain joins TRBV6-6 and TRBJ2-5; D is possibly TRBD1 (6 bases). The CDR3 runs 13 residues. Germline V lookup: CDR1 MNHNY, CDR2 SVGAGI (reference sequence). V lost 6 bases and J 1 base, leaving 9 bases between the germline ends. As DNA, the CDR3 is TGTGCCAGCAGGGGACAAGGCCAAGAGACCCAGTACTTC. Its translation: CASRGQGQETQYF.

The chain has TRBV5-1 and TRBJ2-7, with 10 bases aligning to TRBD1. This CDR3 region has 15 residues. Germline lookup yields CDR1 SGHRS and CDR2 YFSETQ. J gave up 2 bases and V 4 bases, and 6 bases lay outside the gene matches. The CDR3 spells CASSASGTGAYEQYF. Written as DNA, the CDR3 is TGCGCCAGCAGCGCCTCCGGGACAGGGGCCTACGAGCAGTACTTC.

The chain employs TRBV28 and TRBJ2-5, with TRBD2 matching 11 bases. The germline CDR1 and CDR2 sequences are MDHEN and SYDVKM. This CDR3 spans 16 amino acids. V shed 4 bases and J 4 bases; nucleotides not matched to a gene: 8. DNA of the CDR3: TGTGCCAGCAGTTCGGGGGGTAGCGGGAGGGTAGAGACCCAGTACTTC. It yields the protein CASSSGGSGRVETQYF. Based on the CDR3 plus reference TRBV28 and TRBJ2-5, the full variable domain is DVKVTQSSRYLVKRTGEKVFLECVQDMDHENMFWYRQDPGLGLRLIYFSYDVKMKEKGDIPEGYSVSREKKERFSLILESASTNQTSMYLCASSSGGSGRVETQYFGPGTRLLVL.

The chain couples TRBV27 to TRBJ1-6; TRBD1 matches at 7 bases. The CDR3 is made up of 13 amino acids. CDR1 is MNHEY, CDR2 SMNVEV, per germline (reference sequence). V lost 9 bases to trimming and J lost 5 bases; unmatched junction nucleotides: 4. The CDR3 loop reads CARLRGNNSPLHF. The CDR3 DNA reads as TGTGCCAGACTCAGGGGGAATAATTCACCCCTCCACTTT.

The genes are TRBV20-1 and TRBJ2-7, with 7 bases lining up with TRBD2. CDR1 is DFQATT and CDR2 is SNEGSKA in the germline V gene (reference sequence). The CDR3 extends over 11 amino acids. The CDR3 DNA sequence: TGCAGCGGGACTACAACCTACGAGCAGTACTTC. Protein sequence: CSGTTTYEQYF.

This clone has just a few counts. The V gene is TRBV19, the J gene TRBJ1-3, with a weak D call TRBD1 (5 bases). Germline V lookup: CDR1 LNHDA, CDR2 SQIVND (reference sequence). Trimming took 10 bases from V and 3 from J, leaving 16 bases between them. The CDR3 extends over 14 amino acids. The CDR3: CATGREGVGNTIYF. The CDR3 region has the DNA TGTGCCACCGGAAGAGAAGGGGTTGGAAACACCATATATTTT.

This clone has more than one count but fewer than ten. The J gene is TRBJ1-2, the V gene TRBV19, with D possibly being TRBD1 (5 bases). Germline lookup yields CDR1 LNHDA and CDR2 SQIVND (reference sequence). Trimming stripped 5 bases from V and 2 bases from J, with 15 bases between. CDR3 size: 15 residues. The chain's CDR3 is CASSPGHRINYGYTF. The DNA of the CDR3 is TGTGCCAGTAGTCCCGGACACCGGATCAACTATGGCTACACCTTC.

The sample holds many counts of this clone. The chain is built from TRBV29-1 and TRBJ2-7; TRBD1 might be the D (5 bases). Germline-derived CDR1 and CDR2 are SQVTM and ANQGSEA. The CDR3 loop spans 11 amino acids. Trimming took off 5 bases at V and 5 bases at J, with 10 bases between the two ends. CDR3 sequence (DNA): TGCAGCGTTTCGACAGTCGACGAGCAGTACTTC. As protein: CSVSTVDEQYF.

The chain joins TRBV7-2 to TRBJ2-7; 9 bases are shared with TRBD2. Germline trimming cut 2 bases from V and 2 bases from J; bases unmatched to any gene: 1. In germline, CDR1 is SGHTA, CDR2 FQGNSA. The CDR3 consists of 14 residues. The CDR3 loop reads CASSLTSGPYEQYF. Here the CDR3 DNA reads TGTGCCAGCAGCTTAACTAGCGGGCCCTACGAGCAGTACTTC. Filled out from reference TRBV7-2 and TRBJ2-7, the complete variable domain reads GAGVSQSPSNKVTEKGKDVELRCDPISGHTALYWYRQSLGQGLEFLIYFQGNSAPDKSGLPSDRFSAERTGGSVSTLTIQRTQQEDSAVYLCASSLTSGPYEQYFGPGTRLTVT.

CDR3 residues: CASSARTRTGSYEQYF. CDR3 bases: TGTGCCAGCAGTGCCAGGACGAGGACAGGGAGCTACGAGCAGTACTTC. The V and J genes are TRBV25-1 and TRBJ2-7; TRBD1 aligns across 8 bases. The CDR3 consists of 16 residues. Per the germline V gene, CDR1 is MGHDK and CDR2 is SYGVNS. Germline trimming cut 4 bases from V and 3 bases from J; bases unmatched to any gene: 11.

The chain couples TRBV10-2 to TRBJ1-1; 7 bases agree with TRBD1. V trimming: 3 bases; J trimming: 5 bases; junction bases outside the gene matches: 9. The CDR3 length is 15 residues. Germline assignment: CDR1 WSHSY and CDR2 SAAADI. The CDR3 DNA sequence: TGCGCCAGCAGTGACTCGCGACAGGGAAGGACTGAAGCTTTCTTT. This encodes CASSDSRQGRTEAFF.

This clone was detected only a few times. The chain recombines TRBV10-3 with TRBJ1-1; 10 bases map to TRBD1. The CDR3 runs to 14 residues. With V trimmed by 7 bases and J by 1 base, 3 bases remained unmatched. Germline assignment: CDR1 ENHRY and CDR2 SYGVKD. CDR3 DNA sequence: TGTGCCATCACCTGGGACAGGGGGAACACTGAAGCTTTCTTT. Amino acid sequence: CAITWDRGNTEAFF.

This clone was recorded only once. The chain carries TRBV4-1 and TRBJ1-6, with TRBD1 matching 10 bases. Trimming at V came to 4 bases and at J to 7 bases, leaving 10 bases not matched to a gene. CDR3 length: 17 residues. The V gene's germline CDR1 is MGHRA and CDR2 YSYEKL. CDR3 loop: CASSPVAGQGVNSPLHF. The CDR3 DNA is TGCGCCAGCAGCCCCGTGGCAGGACAGGGGGTAAATTCACCCCTCCACTTT.

The chain joins TRBV6-5 to TRBJ1-2; D might be TRBD1 (5 bases). The CDR3 contains 15 residues. Trimming cost V 0 bases and J 5 bases, with 13 bases left between them. Germline CDR1 is MNHEY and CDR2 is SVGAGI. The CDR3 DNA is TGTGCCAGCAGTTACTCGACGGCAGGGTGGTATGGCTACACCTTC. Translated, it gives CASSYSTAGWYGYTF.

The V call is TRBV28, the J call TRBJ2-7; 10 bases map to TRBD1. Trimming removed 6 bases from V and 2 bases from J; junction bases left unmatched: 4. CDR1 MDHEN and CDR2 SYDVKM come from the germline V gene. This CDR3 comprises 14 residues. The CDR3 sequence is CASRETGGTYEQYF. As DNA, the CDR3 is TGTGCCAGCAGGGAGACAGGGGGCACCTACGAGCAGTACTTC.